Below, 28 T cell receptor beta chains from the same sample are listed, as sequenced in a study of shared clonotypes between healthy human individuals. Measured with immunoSEQ multiplex PCR; TCRdb has only the in-frame clones, and not every one. The sample lists more than 550,000 clones, less than 95% occurring once. The specimen was memory CD8+ T cells from PBMCs. Subset given: CD45RO+ cells pooled with CCR7-negative TemRA cells. These receptors were obtained from a man in his late teens or twenties in good health. Some clones in this sample may be carry-over from other donors' samples.

This rearrangement joins TRBV7-9 to TRBJ2-1; 10 bases fit TRBD2. There are 16 residues in the CDR3. The V segment lost 6 bases and the J segment 0 bases; nucleotides outside the gene matches: 5. In germline, CDR1 is SEHNR, CDR2 FQNEAQ (reference sequence). The CDR3 region is CASRGASGSSYNEQFF. CDR3 bases: TGTGCCAGCAGAGGGGCTAGCGGGAGCTCCTACAATGAGCAGTTCTTC.

The rearrangement links TRBV7-6 to TRBJ1-1; 7 bases are shared with TRBD1. V lost 4 bases and J lost 8; bases outside the gene matches: 7. This CDR3 is built from 13 residues. Per the germline V gene, CDR1 is SGHVS and CDR2 is FNYEAQ. This CDR3 reads CASSSGPGQEAFF. The CDR3 nucleotides read TGTGCCAGCAGCTCGGGACCGGGACAGGAAGCTTTCTTT.

The rearrangement joins TRBV5-6 to TRBJ1-2; 8 bases map to TRBD1. This CDR3 region has 15 residues. V gave up 0 bases and J gave up 5 bases; unmatched junction bases: 6. Germline V CDR1 and CDR2: SGHDT, YYEEEE. The CDR3 region is CASSLAAGGHYGYTF. CDR3 nucleotide sequence: TGTGCCAGCAGCTTGGCAGCAGGGGGCCATTATGGCTACACCTTC.

The genes are TRBV7-2 and TRBJ1-2; 7 bases are shared with TRBD1. Unmatched junction bases numbered 12, after V lost 1 base and J lost 10 bases. The V gene's germline CDR1 is SGHTA and CDR2 FQGNSA. The CDR3 totals 15 residues. The CDR3 protein is CASSLDGRDRNYYTF. In DNA form, the CDR3 reads TGTGCCAGCAGCTTAGATGGCCGGGACAGAAATTACTACACCTTC. Full variable domain (remainder filled in from reference TRBV7-2 and TRBJ1-2): GAGVSQSPSNKVTEKGKDVELRCDPISGHTALYWYRQSLGQGLEFLIYFQGNSAPDKSGLPSDRFSAERTGGSVSTLTIQRTQQEDSAVYLCASSLDGRDRNYYTFGSGTRLTVV.

The chain combines TRBV6-5 with TRBJ2-2; D gene unclear. The germline CDR1 and CDR2 sequences are MNHEY and SVGAGI. With 3 bases removed from V and 2 bases from J, the gap between germline ends came to 10 bases. CDR3 length: 15 amino acids. The chain's CDR3 is CASSYGPRNTGELFF. CDR3 bases: TGTGCCAGCAGTTATGGTCCCAGAAACACCGGGGAGCTGTTTTTT.

Turning to this clone: The same CDR3 arises from other DNA sequences in this sample as well. V and J are TRBV20-1 and TRBJ2-5, with unresolved D. The CDR3 consists of 10 residues. Germline V gives CDR1 DFQATT, CDR2 SNEGSKA (reference sequence). Between the trimmed V and J ends, which lost 5 bases and 3 bases, there was a span of 4 bases. The CDR3 reads CSALEETQYF. For the CDR3, the DNA is TGCAGTGCTTTAGAAGAGACCCAGTACTTC.

The chain has TRBV27 and TRBJ2-1; D is unresolved. The germline V gene encodes CDR1 MNHEY and CDR2 SMNVEV (reference sequence). This CDR3 contains 13 residues. Trimming stripped 4 bases from V and 4 bases from J, with 8 bases between. CDR3 nucleotides: TGTGCCAGCAGTTGGTCGGAGTACAATGAGCAGTTCTTC. Its translation is CASSWSEYNEQFF.

The chain employs TRBV19 and TRBJ2-7; TRBD1 agrees at 8 bases. V was clipped by 4 bases and J by 5 bases; unmatched bases: 10. Germline V gene lookup returns CDR1 LNHDA and CDR2 SQIVND (reference sequence). The CDR3 runs 15 residues. The CDR3 is CASSTLGQGGDEQYF. The DNA for the CDR3 is TGTGCCAGTAGTACCCTTGGACAGGGCGGCGACGAGCAGTACTTC.

The V gene is TRBV28, the J gene TRBJ2-5; D not resolved. V dropped 7 bases and J dropped 4 bases, with 7 bases sitting between them. The CDR3 is 11 residues long. Germline CDR1 reads MDHEN; CDR2 reads SYDVKM. The CDR3 loop is CASMIIETQYF. DNA for the CDR3: TGTGCCAGCATGATAATAGAGACCCAGTACTTC.

The chain employs TRBV27 and TRBJ1-1; D ambiguous. CDR3 size: 13 residues. The germline CDR1 and CDR2 sequences are MNHEY and SMNVEV (reference sequence). Trimming took off 6 bases at V and 3 bases at J, with 11 bases between the two ends. DNA for the CDR3: TGTGCCAGCAGCTCGCCCCTAGACACTGAAGCTTTCTTT. Translated, it gives CASSSPLDTEAFF.

The chain couples TRBV28 to TRBJ1-2; TRBD1 matches 7 bases. The CDR3 contains 14 residues. Germline CDR1 MDHEN, CDR2 SYDVKM. V lost 5 bases to trimming and J lost 1 base; unmatched junction nucleotides: 4. The CDR3 nucleotides read TGTGCCAGCAGTCACCGACAGGGTAACTATGGCTACACCTTC. It encodes CASSHRQGNYGYTF.

This chain connects TRBV4-1 to TRBJ2-3; weak D call: TRBD1 (5 bases). Germline V lookup: CDR1 MGHRA, CDR2 YSYEKL. V lost 0 bases to trimming and J lost 3 bases, with 13 bases between them. The CDR3 is 16 amino acids. The CDR3 loop reads CASSQDGARGTDTQYF. CDR3 bases: TGCGCCAGCAGCCAAGATGGGGCTAGGGGAACAGATACGCAGTATTTT.

The chain's CDR3 is CASSPYRVTYEQYF. CDR3 sequence (DNA): TGTGCCAGCAGTCCCTACAGGGTAACCTACGAGCAGTACTTC. J is TRBJ2-7 and V is TRBV27; D might be TRBD1 (6 bases). V lost 5 bases and J lost 2, with 13 bases in between. This CDR3 region has 14 residues. Germline values: CDR1 MNHEY, CDR2 SMNVEV (reference sequence).

This rearrangement joins TRBV11-2 to TRBJ2-2; a weak D match, TRBD2 (5 bases). This CDR3 contains 15 residues. The V end lost 4 bases, the J end lost 4 bases, and 13 bases lay between the germline ends. CDR1 SGHAT and CDR2 FQNNGV come from the germline V gene. The DNA for the CDR3 is TGTGCCAGCAGCTCTCTGAGGGTATTCACCGGGGAGCTGTTTTTT. It translates to CASSSLRVFTGELFF.

CDR3 amino acids: CASSPAGGLAGPLSYEQYF. As DNA, the CDR3 is TGCGCCAGCAGCCCTGCTGGCGGACTAGCGGGACCCCTTAGTTACGAGCAGTACTTC. This sequence joins TRBV5-1 and TRBJ2-7; the match to TRBD2 covers 12 bases. Germline CDR1 reads SGHRS; CDR2 reads YFSETQ. The ends lost 4 bases at V and 4 bases at J; junction bases unmatched: 18. The CDR3 sequence is 19 residues long.

This sequence joins TRBV9 and TRBJ2-1; 8 bases agree with TRBD2. The CDR3 is made up of 14 amino acids. CDR1 is SGDLS and CDR2 is YYNGEE in the germline V gene. V lost 2 bases to trimming and J lost 6 bases; unmatched junction nucleotides: 4. The DNA of the CDR3 is TGTGCCAGCAGCGTTAGCGGGGTCGGCAATGAGCAGTTCTTC. This codes for CASSVSGVGNEQFF.

Only one count was recorded for this clone. Germline is not matched at one junction end, which may reflect a read error. The chain is built from TRBV10-2 and TRBJ1-1; D is undetermined. In germline, CDR1 is WSHSY, CDR2 SAAADI. The CDR3 spans 15 residues. Written as DNA, the CDR3 is TGCGCCAGCCGTGACCGCTTCTTCATGAACACTGAAGCTTTCTTT. It specifies CASRDRFFMNTEAFF.

The rearrangement links TRBV4-1 to TRBJ2-2, with D unresolved. The CDR3 consists of 15 residues. Germline loops: CDR1 MGHRA, CDR2 YSYEKL. V lost 4 bases and J 6 bases, leaving 15 bases between the germline ends. The CDR3 nucleotides read TGCGCCAGCAGCCTAACGGACCCGTCACCCGGGGAGCTGTTTTTT. Its translation is CASSLTDPSPGELFF.

The rearrangement joins TRBV4-3 to TRBJ2-3, with TRBD2 matching over 8 bases. The CDR3 has 18 residues. Trimming cost V 4 bases and J 3 bases; bases outside gene matches: 15. Germline CDR1 reads LGHNA; CDR2 reads YSLEER. This CDR3 is CASSRLSGRKDGTDTQYF. DNA for the CDR3: TGCGCCAGCAGCCGGCTCAGCGGGAGAAAGGATGGGACAGATACGCAGTATTTT.

The chain recombines TRBV27 with TRBJ2-1, with D unclear. The ends were cut back, 1 base at V and 0 bases at J, with 7 bases in the middle. This CDR3 is 15 amino acids long. Germline loops: CDR1 MNHEY, CDR2 SMNVEV (reference sequence). The CDR3 reads CASSLYTGSYNEQFF. CDR3 DNA: TGTGCCAGCAGTTTATACACGGGCTCCTACAATGAGCAGTTCTTC.

This clone was detected a few times. The chain carries TRBV11-2 and TRBJ2-2, with TRBD2 matching over 7 bases. V dropped 0 bases and J dropped 3; count of bases not matched to a gene: 7. Looked up from germline, CDR1 is SGHAT and CDR2 is FQNNGV. The CDR3 is 17 amino acids. The CDR3 reads CASSLDWASGDTGELFF. The DNA of the CDR3 is TGTGCCAGCAGCTTAGATTGGGCAAGCGGGGACACCGGGGAGCTGTTTTTT.

This chain connects TRBV6-6 to TRBJ2-1; 11 bases are shared with TRBD1. V was clipped by 6 bases and J by 7 bases; unmatched bases: 5. CDR1 and CDR2 from the germline V gene are MNHNY and SVGAGI (reference sequence). The CDR3 sequence is 14 residues long. In DNA form, the CDR3 reads TGTGCCAGCAGGATTGGGACAGGGGGTAATGAGCAGTTCTTC. Translated, it gives CASRIGTGGNEQFF.

The chain joins TRBV10-1 to TRBJ2-7; D is unresolved. Germline assignment: CDR1 WNHNN and CDR2 SYGVQD (reference sequence). V was cut by 2 bases and J by 5 bases, with 25 bases left in between. This CDR3 is 18 amino acids long. CDR3 region: CASSENPDGGSGGNEQYF. Written as DNA, the CDR3 is TGCGCCAGCAGTGAGAACCCGGACGGCGGCTCCGGTGGCAACGAGCAGTACTTC.

V is TRBV4-3 and J is TRBJ2-1, with D possibly being TRBD2 (6 bases). This CDR3 contains 16 residues. V was cut by 4 bases and J by 0 bases, with 13 bases left in between. CDR1 and CDR2 (germline): LGHNA, YSLEER. The chain's CDR3 is CASSLLASSSYNEQFF. The CDR3 coding sequence is TGCGCCAGCAGCCTGCTAGCGTCTAGCTCCTACAATGAGCAGTTCTTC.

The V and J genes are TRBV7-9 and TRBJ2-3, with D hard to call. The CDR3 has 15 residues. V lost 5 bases, J lost 0 bases, and 12 bases lay in between. Germline V gene lookup returns CDR1 SEHNR and CDR2 FQNEAQ (reference sequence). The CDR3 DNA follows: TGTGCCAGCAGCCCCTTCGGCGGCAGCACAGATACGCAGTATTTT. This translates into CASSPFGGSTDTQYF.

This clone came up a few times. V gene TRBV6-6 combines with J gene TRBJ2-1; D gene uncertain. The CDR3 has 13 amino acids. CDR1 is MNHNY and CDR2 is SVGAGI in the germline V gene (reference sequence). Deletions cut 2 bases from V and 9 bases from J, with 11 bases between. The CDR3 loop is CASSYDGPFEQFF. CDR3 DNA: TGTGCCAGCAGTTACGACGGTCCGTTTGAGCAGTTCTTC.

V is TRBV9 and J is TRBJ2-1; 7 bases match TRBD1. In germline, CDR1 is SGDLS, CDR2 YYNGEE. Unmatched junction bases numbered 19, after V lost 8 bases and J lost 5 bases. This CDR3 spans 17 amino acids. The CDR3 here is CARLRCEQGIRDNEQFF. The CDR3 coding sequence is TGTGCCAGACTGAGGTGTGAACAGGGGATCAGGGACAATGAGCAGTTCTTC.

The chain has TRBV28 and TRBJ2-1, with D possibly matching TRBD1 (6 bases). The ends were cut back, 0 bases at V and 5 bases at J, with 11 bases in the middle. Per germline, CDR1 MDHEN and CDR2 SYDVKM. The CDR3 runs 15 residues. CDR3 nucleotide sequence: TGTGCCAGCAGTTTATGGAGGGGGAGCCACAATGAGCAGTTCTTC. Translating gives CASSLWRGSHNEQFF.